The rows below give T cell receptor beta chains drawn from one sample of a study of shared clonotypes between healthy human individuals. The protocol was immunoSEQ multiplex PCR, while the TCRdb copy is restricted to in-frame clones and leaves out a portion. The sample holds over a million clones; 95% to 99% are singletons and the top ten take about 0.45%. Sequencing was done on a sample of naive CD4+ T cells sorted from blood. The receptors were sampled from a man aged 25 to 40 in good health. The CDR3 runs from the conserved cysteine through the conserved F or W. Fields, in order: J gene, V gene, D gene, clone size, CDR3 protein, CDR3 DNA. D genes are given only for firm matches. Clone size appears in some rows only: once, few, many, or a class for an expanded clone.

J gene: TRBJ2-7; V gene: TRBV6-4; D gene: TRBD2; clone size: -; CDR3 protein: CASSTGTLSGVRVYEQYF; CDR3 DNA: TGTGCCAGCAGTACCGGGACACTTAGCGGGGTGAGAGTCTACGAGCAGTACTTC
J gene: TRBJ2-7; V gene: TRBV18; D gene: -; clone size: -; CDR3 protein: CASSPRVVTLDYEQYF; CDR3 DNA: TGTGCCAGCTCACCAAGGGTCGTTACCCTCGACTACGAGCAGTACTTC
J gene: TRBJ2-7; V gene: TRBV2; D gene: -; clone size: -; CDR3 protein: CASSGGTYSDEQYF; CDR3 DNA: TGTGCCAGCAGTGGGGGGACATACTCCGACGAGCAGTACTTC
J gene: TRBJ2-7; V gene: TRBV21-1; D gene: -; clone size: -; CDR3 protein: CASSKGHYEQYF; CDR3 DNA: TGTGCCAGCAGCAAAGGGCACTACGAGCAGTACTTC
J gene: TRBJ1-2; V gene: TRBV5-1; D gene: -; clone size: -; CDR3 protein: CASSFGDRANYGYTF; CDR3 DNA: TGCGCCAGCAGCTTCGGGGACCGAGCTAACTATGGCTACACCTTC
J gene: TRBJ1-3; V gene: TRBV5-5; D gene: TRBD1; clone size: -; CDR3 protein: CASQTDRGNTIYF; CDR3 DNA: TGTGCCAGCCAGACGGACAGGGGAAACACCATATATTTT
J gene: TRBJ2-7; V gene: TRBV7-8; D gene: -; clone size: -; CDR3 protein: CASSLFSWTSGYEQYF; CDR3 DNA: TGTGCCAGCAGCTTATTTAGCTGGACAAGCGGCTACGAGCAGTACTTC
J gene: TRBJ2-7; V gene: TRBV4-1; D gene: -; clone size: -; CDR3 protein: CASSQAGKFGEQYF; CDR3 DNA: TGCGCCAGCAGCCAAGCGGGGAAATTTGGTGAGCAGTACTTC
J gene: TRBJ2-7; V gene: TRBV27; D gene: TRBD1; clone size: once; CDR3 protein: CASSLRTGHSYEQYF; CDR3 DNA: TGTGCCAGCAGTTTAAGGACAGGCCACTCCTACGAGCAGTACTTC
J gene: TRBJ2-7; V gene: TRBV10-3; D gene: -; clone size: -; CDR3 protein: CAISDVTHYEQYF; CDR3 DNA: TGTGCCATCAGTGACGTCACCCACTACGAGCAGTACTTC
J gene: TRBJ2-7; V gene: TRBV6-6; D gene: -; clone size: once; CDR3 protein: CASSYESLHEQYF; CDR3 DNA: TGTGCCAGCAGTTATGAGTCGTTACACGAGCAGTACTTC
J gene: TRBJ2-5; V gene: TRBV14; D gene: -; clone size: -; CDR3 protein: CASSHPQWYQETQYF; CDR3 DNA: TGTGCCAGCAGCCACCCGCAGTGGTACCAAGAGACCCAGTACTTC
J gene: TRBJ2-7; V gene: TRBV6-6; D gene: TRBD2; clone size: -; CDR3 protein: CASSLGLAGGGNEQYF; CDR3 DNA: TGTGCCAGCAGTTTAGGACTAGCGGGAGGAGGCAACGAGCAGTACTTC
J gene: TRBJ2-5; V gene: TRBV25-1; D gene: TRBD1; clone size: -; CDR3 protein: CASSELTGGQETQYF; CDR3 DNA: TGTGCCAGCAGTGAATTAACAGGGGGCCAAGAGACCCAGTACTTC
J gene: TRBJ2-1; V gene: TRBV7-9; D gene: TRBD2; clone size: -; CDR3 protein: CASSLRAGSSNEQFF; CDR3 DNA: TGTGCCAGCAGCTTACGAGCGGGAAGTAGCAATGAGCAGTTCTTC
J gene: TRBJ2-2; V gene: TRBV28; D gene: -; clone size: -; CDR3 protein: CASSSQYTGELFF; CDR3 DNA: TGTGCCAGCAGTTCTCAGTACACCGGGGAGCTGTTTTTT